The T cell receptor beta chain under discussion was sequenced for a study of blood T cell repertoires in COVID-19. Background on the study: The United States, Italy and Spain supplied acute and convalescent COVID-19 samples. From T cells, B-cell-depleted T cells, or PBMCs came the material, which was cDNA or gDNA.

The CDR3 is made up of 15 amino acids. Germline values: CDR1 SGHTA, CDR2 FQGNSA. Trimming removed 3 bases at V and 0 bases at J, with 9 bases between. As processed by the authors: Reference gene primer amplification in the assay estimated nucleated cell counts. Sequencing was performed with immunoSEQ multiplex PCR; in TCRdb, only in-frame clones are kept and a portion is missing. The V and J calls and the clone size are those of that table, but D and trimming were determined from the DNA. The table lists approximately 93,000 clones, 85% to 90% of them singletons. The chain has TRBV7-2 and TRBJ1-5; D call uncertain. The TCR was taken from a human donor in a cohort sampled during active COVID-19. Sequenced material: peripheral blood. The CDR3 nucleotides read TGTGCCAGCAGCTTGGTCAGTTCTAGCAATCAGCCCCAGCATTTT. Translation: CASSLVSSSNQPQHF. The variable domain in full, with the rest retrieved from reference TRBV7-2 and TRBJ1-5, is GAGVSQSPSNKVTEKGKDVELRCDPISGHTALYWYRQSLGQGLEFLIYFQGNSAPDKSGLPSDRFSAERTGGSVSTLTIQRTQQEDSAVYLCASSLVSSSNQPQHFGDGTRLSIL.